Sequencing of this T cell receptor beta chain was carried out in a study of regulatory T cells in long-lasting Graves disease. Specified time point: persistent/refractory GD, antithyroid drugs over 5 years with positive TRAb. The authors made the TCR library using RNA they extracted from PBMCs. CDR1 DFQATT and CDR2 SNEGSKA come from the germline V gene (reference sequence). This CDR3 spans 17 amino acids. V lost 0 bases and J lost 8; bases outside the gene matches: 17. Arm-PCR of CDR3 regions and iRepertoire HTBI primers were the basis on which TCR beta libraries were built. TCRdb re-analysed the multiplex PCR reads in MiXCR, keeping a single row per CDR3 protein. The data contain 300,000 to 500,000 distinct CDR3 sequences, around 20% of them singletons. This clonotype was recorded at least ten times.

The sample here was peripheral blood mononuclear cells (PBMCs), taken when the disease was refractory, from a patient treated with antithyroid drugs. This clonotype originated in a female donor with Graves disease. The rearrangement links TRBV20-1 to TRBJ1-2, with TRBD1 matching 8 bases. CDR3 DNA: TGCAGTGCTAGAGATATGAAGGACATCGGACAGGGCCAGGGCTACACCTTC. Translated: CSARDMKDIGQGQGYTF.